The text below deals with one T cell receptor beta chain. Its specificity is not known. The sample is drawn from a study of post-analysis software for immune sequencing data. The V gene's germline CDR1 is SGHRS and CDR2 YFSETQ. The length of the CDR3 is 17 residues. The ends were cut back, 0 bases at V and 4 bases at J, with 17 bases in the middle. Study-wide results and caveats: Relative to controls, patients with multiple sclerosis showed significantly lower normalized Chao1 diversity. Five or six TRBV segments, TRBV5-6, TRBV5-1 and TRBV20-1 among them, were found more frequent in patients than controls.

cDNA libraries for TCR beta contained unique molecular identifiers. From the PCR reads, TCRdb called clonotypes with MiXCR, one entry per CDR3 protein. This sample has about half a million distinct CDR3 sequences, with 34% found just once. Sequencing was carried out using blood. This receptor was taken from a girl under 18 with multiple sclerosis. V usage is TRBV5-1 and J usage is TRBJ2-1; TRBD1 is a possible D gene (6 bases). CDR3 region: CASSLVVGDTSYNEQFF. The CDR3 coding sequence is TGCGCCAGCAGCTTGGTGGTTGGGGACACTTCGTACAATGAGCAGTTCTTC.